This is a list of T cell receptor beta chains from one sample in a study of Ad26.COV2.S vaccination and SARS-CoV-2 variants. Method: immunoSEQ multiplex PCR; TCRdb's copy keeps in-frame clones and lacks some. There are about 240,000 clones in the sample; roughly 88% occur only once, and about 10% lies in the top ten. The sample here was peripheral blood, taken in a trial of Ad26.COV2.S vaccine versus placebo. The receptor source for this set is a person aged 18-60 years who received the Ad26.COV2.S COVID-19 vaccine or a placebo. CDR3s include the opening cysteine and the closing phenylalanine or tryptophan. A D gene is named only where the DNA matches it firmly. Expanded clones are given a class, and other clones once, few, many or no size at all.

abundance	v_gene	d_gene	j_gene	CDR3aa	CDR3nt
-	TRBV12-3/TRBV12-4	TRBD2	TRBJ2-5	CASTLAGGETQYF	TGTGCCAGCACCCTGGCGGGAGGCGAGACCCAGTACTTC
-	TRBV29-1	TRBD1	TRBJ2-7	CSARDSVLYEQYF	TGCAGCGCCAGGGACAGCGTGCTTTACGAGCAGTACTTC
once	TRBV10-3	TRBD1	TRBJ1-2	CAIWTGQANYGYTF	TGTGCCATCTGGACAGGGCAGGCTAACTATGGCTACACCTTC
-	TRBV16	-	TRBJ1-5	CASSQGRGSQPQHF	TGTGCCAGCAGCCAAGGGAGGGGAAGTCAGCCCCAGCATTTT
once	TRBV6-5	-	TRBJ2-2	CASSASGPRAGELFF	TGTGCCAGCAGCGCTTCCGGGCCGAGGGCCGGGGAGCTGTTTTTT
-	TRBV3-1/TRBV3-2	-	TRBJ1-6	CASSQVEGAHSFNSPLHF	TGTGCCAGCAGCCAAGTAGAAGGGGCGCATAGTTTTAATTCACCCCTCCACTTT
-	TRBV4-3	-	TRBJ2-7	CASSQEYNSYEQYF	TGCGCCAGCAGCCAAGAGTACAACTCCTACGAGCAGTACTTC
-	TRBV6-5	-	TRBJ2-3	CATNLRGDTQYF	TGTGCCACGAACCTCAGGGGAGATACGCAGTATTTT
-	TRBV11-3	-	TRBJ1-1	CASSSGPTNTEAFF	TGTGCCAGCAGCTCGGGACCGACGAACACTGAAGCTTTCTTT
-	TRBV20-1	TRBD2	TRBJ2-2	CSASLAGTNTGELFF	TGCAGTGCTAGTTTAGCGGGAACGAACACCGGGGAGCTGTTTTTT
-	TRBV3-1/TRBV3-2	-	TRBJ2-1	CASSQEDNEQFF	TGTGCCAGCAGCCAAGAAGACAATGAGCAGTTCTTC
once	TRBV7-9	TRBD1	TRBJ2-3	CASSLDGTGTDTQYF	TGTGCCAGCAGCTTAGACGGGACAGGGACAGATACGCAGTATTTT
-	TRBV6-6	-	TRBJ1-4	CASIAGPSEKLFF	TGTGCCAGCATCGCGGGTCCCAGTGAAAAACTGTTTTTT
-	TRBV18	TRBD1	TRBJ1-6	CASSRDRSSYNSPLHF	TGTGCCAGCTCACGGGACAGGAGCTCCTATAATTCACCCCTCCACTTT
-	TRBV7-3	-	TRBJ2-2	CASSPAPRGRNTGELFF	TGTGCCAGCAGCCCCGCGCCGCGGGGTCGGAACACCGGGGAGCTGTTTTTT
-	TRBV2	-	TRBJ1-6	CASAGERNSPLHF	TGTGCCAGTGCTGGGGAGAGGAATTCACCCCTCCACTTT
-	TRBV4-3	-	TRBJ1-1	CASSQGAAVGEAFF	TGCGCCAGCAGCCAAGGGGCAGCAGTAGGTGAAGCTTTCTTT
-	TRBV7-9	TRBD2	TRBJ2-7	CASSSVAGAPSYEQYF	TGTGCCAGCAGCTCAGTGGCGGGAGCCCCCTCCTACGAGCAGTACTTC
-	TRBV27	-	TRBJ2-7	CASSLFNTNYEQYF	TGTGCCAGCAGTTTATTCAACACCAACTACGAGCAGTACTTC
-	TRBV7-6	-	TRBJ2-5	CASTTLQETQYF	TGTGCCAGCACGACACTGCAAGAGACCCAGTACTTC
-	TRBV2	-	TRBJ1-1	CASNHGGTEAFF	TGTGCCAGCAATCACGGCGGCACTGAAGCTTTCTTT
-	TRBV3-1/TRBV3-2	-	TRBJ2-7	CASSQGPYEQYF	TGTGCCAGCAGCCAGGGCCCCTACGAGCAGTACTTC
-	TRBV7-2	-	TRBJ2-2	CASSLGDVAALNTGELFF	TGTGCCAGCAGCTTAGGGGATGTAGCGGCATTGAACACCGGGGAGCTGTTTTTT
-	TRBV27	TRBD1	TRBJ2-5	CASRQGARETQYF	TGTGCCAGCCGACAGGGGGCGCGAGAGACCCAGTACTTC
-	TRBV19	-	TRBJ2-3	CASSIGAVMDTQYF	TGTGCCAGTAGTATAGGGGCTGTAATGGATACGCAGTATTTT
-	TRBV5-4	-	TRBJ1-2	CASSLRDMLGGYTF	TGTGCCAGCAGCTTGCGGGACATGTTGGGAGGCTACACCTTC
-	TRBV4-3	-	TRBJ1-5	CASSQDRYQPQHF	TGCGCCAGCAGCCAAGACCGGTATCAGCCCCAGCATTTT
-	TRBV4-3	TRBD1	TRBJ1-2	CASSRDRAGAYTF	TGCGCCAGCAGCCGAGACAGGGCTGGTGCCTACACCTTC
-	TRBV4-2	-	TRBJ1-2	CASSPSSVLNYGYTF	TGTGCCAGCAGCCCTTCAAGTGTACTTAACTATGGCTACACCTTC
-	TRBV3-1/TRBV3-2	TRBD2	TRBJ2-7	CASSLGLAGDEQYF	TGTGCCAGCAGCCTTGGACTAGCGGGAGACGAGCAGTACTTC
-	TRBV5-1	-	TRBJ2-1	CASRSLGLPDNEQFF	TGCGCCAGCAGAAGCCTCGGACTACCCGACAATGAGCAGTTCTTC
-	TRBV7-9	-	TRBJ2-5	CASSPSGEETQYF	TGTGCCAGCAGCCCCAGTGGGGAGGAGACCCAGTACTTC
-	TRBV4-3	-	TRBJ1-6	CASSQDNERGGGTYNSPLHF	TGCGCCAGCAGCCAAGATAATGAAAGGGGAGGAGGAACCTATAATTCACCCCTCCACTTT
-	TRBV6-2/TRBV6-3	TRBD2	TRBJ2-7	CASSPGVKTSGGKYEQYF	TGTGCCAGCAGCCCCGGGGTCAAGACTAGCGGGGGGAAATACGAGCAGTACTTC